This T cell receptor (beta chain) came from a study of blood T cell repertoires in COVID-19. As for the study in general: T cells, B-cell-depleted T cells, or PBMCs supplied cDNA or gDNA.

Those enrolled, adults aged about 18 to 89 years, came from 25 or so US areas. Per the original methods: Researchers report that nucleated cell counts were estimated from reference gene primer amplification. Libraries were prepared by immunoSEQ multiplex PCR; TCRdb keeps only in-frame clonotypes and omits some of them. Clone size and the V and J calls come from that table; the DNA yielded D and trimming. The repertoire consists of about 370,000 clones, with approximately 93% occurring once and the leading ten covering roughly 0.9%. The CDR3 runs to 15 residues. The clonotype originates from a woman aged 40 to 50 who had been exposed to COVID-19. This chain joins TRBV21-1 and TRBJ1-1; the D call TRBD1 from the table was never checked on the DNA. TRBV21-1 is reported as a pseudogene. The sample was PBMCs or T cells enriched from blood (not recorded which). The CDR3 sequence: CASTSDSPKGAEAFF. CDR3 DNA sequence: TGTGCCAGCACCTCGGACAGCCCAAAGGGGGCTGAAGCTTTCTTT.